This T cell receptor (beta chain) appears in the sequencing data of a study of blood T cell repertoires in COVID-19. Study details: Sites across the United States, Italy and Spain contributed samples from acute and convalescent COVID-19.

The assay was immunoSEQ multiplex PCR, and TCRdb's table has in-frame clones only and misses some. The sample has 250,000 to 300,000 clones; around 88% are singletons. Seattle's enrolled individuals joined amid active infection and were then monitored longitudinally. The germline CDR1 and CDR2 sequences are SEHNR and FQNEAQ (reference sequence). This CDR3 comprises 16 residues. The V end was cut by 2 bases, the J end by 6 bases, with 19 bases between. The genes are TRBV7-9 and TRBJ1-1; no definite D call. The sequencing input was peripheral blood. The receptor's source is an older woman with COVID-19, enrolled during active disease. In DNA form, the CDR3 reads TGTGCCAGCAGCTTACTAGTAGAATTCGGGGTTCCTGAAGCTTTCTTT. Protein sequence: CASSLLVEFGVPEAFF.